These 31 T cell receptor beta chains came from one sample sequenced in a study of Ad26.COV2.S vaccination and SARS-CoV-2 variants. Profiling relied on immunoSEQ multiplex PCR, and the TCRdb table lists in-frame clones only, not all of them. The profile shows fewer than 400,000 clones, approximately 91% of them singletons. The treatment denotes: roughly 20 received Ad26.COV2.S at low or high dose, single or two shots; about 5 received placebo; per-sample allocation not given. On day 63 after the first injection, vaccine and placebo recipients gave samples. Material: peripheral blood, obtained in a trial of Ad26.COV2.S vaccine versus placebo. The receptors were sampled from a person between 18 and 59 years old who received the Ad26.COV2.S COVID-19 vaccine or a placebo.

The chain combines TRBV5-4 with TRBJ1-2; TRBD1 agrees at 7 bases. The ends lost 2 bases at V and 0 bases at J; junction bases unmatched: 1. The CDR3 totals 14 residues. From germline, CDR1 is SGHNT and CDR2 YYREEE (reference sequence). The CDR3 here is CASSFQGANYGYTF. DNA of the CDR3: TGTGCCAGCAGCTTTCAGGGGGCTAACTATGGCTACACCTTC.

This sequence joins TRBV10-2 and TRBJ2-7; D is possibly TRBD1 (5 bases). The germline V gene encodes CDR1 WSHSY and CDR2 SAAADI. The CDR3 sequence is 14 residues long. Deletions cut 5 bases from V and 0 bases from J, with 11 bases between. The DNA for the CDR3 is TGCGCCAGCAGTCGACACGACAGCTCCTACGAGCAGTACTTC. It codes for CASSRHDSSYEQYF.

The CDR3 here is CASSPHTGTTGELFF. CDR3 coding DNA: TGTGCCAGCAGCCCACATACAGGGACTACCGGGGAGCTGTTTTTT. The rearrangement joins TRBV3-1 (or the pseudogene TRBV3-2) to TRBJ2-2; D is possibly TRBD1 or TRBD2 (6 bases each). In germline, CDR1 is LGHDT, CDR2 YNNKEL (reference sequence). This CDR3 is built from 15 residues. Trimming stripped 4 bases from V and 5 bases from J, with 14 bases between.

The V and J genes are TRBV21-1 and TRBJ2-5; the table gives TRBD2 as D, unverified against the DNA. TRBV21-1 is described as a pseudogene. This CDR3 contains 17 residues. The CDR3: CASSKVVSGGVQETQYF. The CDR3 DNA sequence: TGTGCCAGCAGCAAAGTAGTTAGCGGGGGGGTCCAAGAGACCCAGTACTTC.

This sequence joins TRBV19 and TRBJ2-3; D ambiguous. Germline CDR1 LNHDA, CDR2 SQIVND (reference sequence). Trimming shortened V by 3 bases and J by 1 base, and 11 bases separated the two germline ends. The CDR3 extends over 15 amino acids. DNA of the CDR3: TGTGCCAGTAGTATTTCCAGTGGGGGCACAGATACGCAGTATTTT. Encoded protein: CASSISSGGTDTQYF.

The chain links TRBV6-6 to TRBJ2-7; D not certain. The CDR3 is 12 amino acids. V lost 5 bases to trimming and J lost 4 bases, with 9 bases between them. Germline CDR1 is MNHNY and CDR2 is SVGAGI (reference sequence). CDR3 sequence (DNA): TGTGCCAGCAGTCCAGCCCATTACGAGCAGTACTTC. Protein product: CASSPAHYEQYF.

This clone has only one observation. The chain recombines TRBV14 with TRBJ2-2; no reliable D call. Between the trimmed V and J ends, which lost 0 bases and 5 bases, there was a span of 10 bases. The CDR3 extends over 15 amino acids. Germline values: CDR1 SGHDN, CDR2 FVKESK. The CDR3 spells CASSQDPGVTGELFF. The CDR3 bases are TGTGCCAGCAGCCAAGATCCTGGGGTAACCGGGGAGCTGTTTTTT.

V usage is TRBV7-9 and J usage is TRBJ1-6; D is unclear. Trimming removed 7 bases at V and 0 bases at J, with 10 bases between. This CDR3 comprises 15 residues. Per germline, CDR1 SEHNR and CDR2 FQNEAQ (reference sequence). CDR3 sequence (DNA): TGTGCCAGCAAACCCGGCAGCTCCTATAATTCACCCCTCCACTTT. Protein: CASKPGSSYNSPLHF.

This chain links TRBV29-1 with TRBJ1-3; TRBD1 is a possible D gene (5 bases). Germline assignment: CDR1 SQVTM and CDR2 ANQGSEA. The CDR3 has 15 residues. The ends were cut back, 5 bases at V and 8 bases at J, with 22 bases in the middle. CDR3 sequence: CSVLLDKGVVDTIYF. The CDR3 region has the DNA TGCAGCGTTTTACTGGACAAGGGAGTAGTAGACACCATATATTTT.

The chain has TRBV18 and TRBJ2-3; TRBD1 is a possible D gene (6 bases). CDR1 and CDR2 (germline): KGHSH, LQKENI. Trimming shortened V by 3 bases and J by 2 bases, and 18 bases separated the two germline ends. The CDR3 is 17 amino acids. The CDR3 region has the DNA TGTGCCAGCTCACCCGCTCATTCCCGACAGGCCACAGATACGCAGTATTTT. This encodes CASSPAHSRQATDTQYF.

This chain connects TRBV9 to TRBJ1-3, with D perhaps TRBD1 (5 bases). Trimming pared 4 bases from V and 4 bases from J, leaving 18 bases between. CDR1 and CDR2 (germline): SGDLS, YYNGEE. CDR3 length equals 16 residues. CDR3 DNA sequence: TGTGCCAGCAGCTCCACCGGGACCCCCGAGGGAAACACCATATATTTT. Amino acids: CASSSTGTPEGNTIYF. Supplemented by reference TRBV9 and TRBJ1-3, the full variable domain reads DSGVTQTPKHLITATGQRVTLRCSPRSGDLSVYWYQQSLDQGLQFLIQYYNGEERAKGNILERFSAQQFPDLHSELNLSSLELGDSALYFCASSSTGTPEGNTIYFGEGSWLTVV.

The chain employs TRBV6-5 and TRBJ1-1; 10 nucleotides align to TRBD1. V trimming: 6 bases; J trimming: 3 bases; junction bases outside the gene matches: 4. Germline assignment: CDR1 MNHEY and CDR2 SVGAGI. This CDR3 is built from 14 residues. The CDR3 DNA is TGTGCCAGCAGGACGGGACAGGGGTACACTGAAGCTTTCTTT. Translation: CASRTGQGYTEAFF.

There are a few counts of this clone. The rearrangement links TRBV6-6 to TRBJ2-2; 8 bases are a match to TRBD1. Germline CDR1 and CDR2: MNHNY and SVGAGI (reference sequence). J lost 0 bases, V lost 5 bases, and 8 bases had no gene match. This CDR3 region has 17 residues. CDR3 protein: CASSRSGQASNTGELFF. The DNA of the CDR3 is TGTGCCAGCAGTCGCTCGGGACAGGCTTCGAACACCGGGGAGCTGTTTTTT.

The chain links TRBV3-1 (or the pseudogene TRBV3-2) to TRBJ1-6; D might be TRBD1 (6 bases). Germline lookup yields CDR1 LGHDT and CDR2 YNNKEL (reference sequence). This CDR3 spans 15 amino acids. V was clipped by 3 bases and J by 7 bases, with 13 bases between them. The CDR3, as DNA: TGTGCCAGCAGCCATCTACAGGGCACGAATTCACCCCTCCACTTT. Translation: CASSHLQGTNSPLHF.

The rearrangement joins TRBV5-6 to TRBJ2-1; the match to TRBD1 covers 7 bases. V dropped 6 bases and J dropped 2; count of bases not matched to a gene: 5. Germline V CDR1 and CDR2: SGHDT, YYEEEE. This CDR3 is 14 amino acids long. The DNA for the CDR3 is TGTGCCAGCACCGCCAGGGGGACCTACAATGAGCAGTTCTTC. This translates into CASTARGTYNEQFF.

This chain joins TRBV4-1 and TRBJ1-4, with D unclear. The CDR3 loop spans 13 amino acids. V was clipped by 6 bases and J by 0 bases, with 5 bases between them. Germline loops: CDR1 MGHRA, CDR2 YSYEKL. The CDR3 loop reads CASRLTTNEKLFF. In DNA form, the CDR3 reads TGCGCCAGCAGACTGACAACTAATGAAAAACTGTTTTTT.

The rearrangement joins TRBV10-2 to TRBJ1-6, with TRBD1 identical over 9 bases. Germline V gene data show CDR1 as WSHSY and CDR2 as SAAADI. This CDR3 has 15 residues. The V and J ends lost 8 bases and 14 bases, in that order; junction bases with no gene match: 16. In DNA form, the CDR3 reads TGCGCCAGCCTGGGGACAGGGCCATCGTTGGGAACCCTCCACTTT. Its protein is CASLGTGPSLGTLHF.

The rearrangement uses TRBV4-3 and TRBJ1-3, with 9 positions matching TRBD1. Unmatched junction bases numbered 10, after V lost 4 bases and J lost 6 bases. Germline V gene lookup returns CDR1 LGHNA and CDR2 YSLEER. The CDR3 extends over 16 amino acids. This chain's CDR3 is CASSLQTGGDVNTIYF. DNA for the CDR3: TGCGCCAGCAGCCTCCAAACAGGGGGCGATGTAAACACCATATATTTT.

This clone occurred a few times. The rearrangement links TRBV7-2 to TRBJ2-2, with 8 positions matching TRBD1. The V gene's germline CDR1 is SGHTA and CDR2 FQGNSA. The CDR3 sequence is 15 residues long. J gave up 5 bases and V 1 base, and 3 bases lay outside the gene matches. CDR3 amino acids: CASSLEQGGTGELFF. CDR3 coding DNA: TGTGCCAGCAGCTTAGAACAGGGGGGAACCGGGGAGCTGTTTTTT. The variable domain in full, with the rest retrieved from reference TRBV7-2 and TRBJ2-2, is GAGVSQSPSNKVTEKGKDVELRCDPISGHTALYWYRQSLGQGLEFLIYFQGNSAPDKSGLPSDRFSAERTGGSVSTLTIQRTQQEDSAVYLCASSLEQGGTGELFFGEGSRLTVL.

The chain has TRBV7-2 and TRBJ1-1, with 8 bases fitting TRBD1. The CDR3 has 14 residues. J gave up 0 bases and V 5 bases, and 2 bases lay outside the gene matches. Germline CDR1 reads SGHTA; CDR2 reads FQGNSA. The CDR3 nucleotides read TGTGCCAGCAGCCTACAGGGGGTGAACACTGAAGCTTTCTTT. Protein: CASSLQGVNTEAFF.

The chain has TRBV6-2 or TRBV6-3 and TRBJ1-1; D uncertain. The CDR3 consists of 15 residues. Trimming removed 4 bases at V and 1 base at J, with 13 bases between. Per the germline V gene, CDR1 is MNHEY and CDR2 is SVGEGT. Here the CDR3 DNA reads TGTGCCAGCAGTTCCAACCGACACTCGAACACTGAAGCTTTCTTT. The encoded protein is CASSSNRHSNTEAFF.

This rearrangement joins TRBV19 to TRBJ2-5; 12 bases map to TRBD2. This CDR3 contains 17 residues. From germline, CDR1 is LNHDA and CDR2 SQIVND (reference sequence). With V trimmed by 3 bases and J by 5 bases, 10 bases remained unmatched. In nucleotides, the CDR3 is TGTGCCAGTAGTATGAATTCTAGCGGGGGGGCCCGGGAGACCCAGTACTTC. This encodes CASSMNSSGGARETQYF.

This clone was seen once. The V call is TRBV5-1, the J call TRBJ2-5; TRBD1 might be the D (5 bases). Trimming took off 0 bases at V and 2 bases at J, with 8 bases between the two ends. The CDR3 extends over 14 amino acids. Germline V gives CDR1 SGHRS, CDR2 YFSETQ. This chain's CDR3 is CASSLVDSQETQYF. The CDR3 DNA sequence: TGCGCCAGCAGCTTGGTTGACAGTCAAGAGACCCAGTACTTC.

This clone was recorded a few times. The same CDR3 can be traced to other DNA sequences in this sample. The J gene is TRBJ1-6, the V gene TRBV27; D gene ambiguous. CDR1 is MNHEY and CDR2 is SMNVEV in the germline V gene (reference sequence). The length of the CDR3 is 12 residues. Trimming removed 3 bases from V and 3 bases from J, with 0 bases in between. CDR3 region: CASSFYNSPLHF. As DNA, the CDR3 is TGTGCCAGCAGTTTCTATAATTCACCCCTCCACTTT.

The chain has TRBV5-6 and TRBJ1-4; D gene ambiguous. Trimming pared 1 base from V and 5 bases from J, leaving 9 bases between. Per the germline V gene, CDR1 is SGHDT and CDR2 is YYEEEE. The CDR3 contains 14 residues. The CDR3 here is CASSLTGINEKLFF. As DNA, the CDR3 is TGTGCCAGCAGCTTGACGGGGATAAATGAAAAACTGTTTTTT.

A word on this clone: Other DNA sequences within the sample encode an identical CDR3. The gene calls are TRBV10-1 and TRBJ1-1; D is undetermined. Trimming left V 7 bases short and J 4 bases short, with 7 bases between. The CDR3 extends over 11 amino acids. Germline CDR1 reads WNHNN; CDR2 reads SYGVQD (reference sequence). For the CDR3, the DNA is TGCGCCAGCATGGGGTCCACTGAAGCTTTCTTT. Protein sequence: CASMGSTEAFF.

In DNA form, the CDR3 reads TGTGCCAGCAGCTTAGGGGGTCGGGAGCCCCAGCATTTT. Protein sequence: CASSLGGREPQHF. The chain combines TRBV5-4 with TRBJ1-5, with a tentative D call TRBD1 (6 bases). Germline CDR1 and CDR2: SGHNT and YYREEE (reference sequence). The ends were cut back, 2 bases at V and 8 bases at J, with 11 bases in the middle. CDR3 size: 13 residues.

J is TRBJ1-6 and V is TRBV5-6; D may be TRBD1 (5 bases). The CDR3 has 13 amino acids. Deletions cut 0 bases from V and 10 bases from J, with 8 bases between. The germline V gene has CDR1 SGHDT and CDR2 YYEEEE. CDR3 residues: CASSLGGESPLHF. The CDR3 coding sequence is TGTGCCAGCAGCTTGGGGGGGGAATCACCCCTCCACTTT.

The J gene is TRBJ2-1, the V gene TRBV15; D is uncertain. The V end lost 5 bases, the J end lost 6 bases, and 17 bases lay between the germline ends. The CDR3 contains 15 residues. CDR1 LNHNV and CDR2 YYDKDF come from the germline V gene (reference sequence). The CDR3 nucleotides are TGTGCCACCAGCCCGGGCCGGGTAATTGTCAATGAGCAGTTCTTC. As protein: CATSPGRVIVNEQFF.

The CDR3 reads CASSWSESQPQHF. Written as DNA, the CDR3 is TGTGCCAGCAGTTGGAGTGAGAGTCAGCCCCAGCATTTT. The rearrangement joins TRBV12-3 or TRBV12-4 to TRBJ1-5; D not certain. This CDR3 comprises 13 residues. V dropped 4 bases and J dropped 6 bases, with 10 bases sitting between them.

CDR3 loop: CASSWDLRETQYF. As DNA, the CDR3 is TGTGCCAGCAGTTGGGACCTGCGAGAGACCCAGTACTTC. The V and J genes are TRBV2 and TRBJ2-5; D tentatively reads TRBD1 or TRBD2 (5 bases each). The germline gives CDR1 SNHLY, CDR2 FYNNEI. The CDR3 sequence is 13 residues long. Trimming took off 5 bases at V and 4 bases at J, with 11 bases between the two ends.